This TCR beta chain derives from a study of ipilimumab plus nivolumab after autologous stem cell transplantation. Study details: Patients received a median of about five ipilimumab and roughly eight nivolumab doses.

The assay was immunoSEQ multiplex PCR, and TCRdb's table has in-frame clones only and misses some. The sample has 20,000 to 25,000 clones; 77% are singletons. This CDR3 region has 15 residues. Germline assignment: CDR1 LNHNV and CDR2 YYDKDF (reference sequence). V was trimmed by 1 base and J by 1 base, leaving 10 bases between them. Patients got ipilimumab 1 mg/kg beginning 14 to 28 days post-transplant. Patients got 3 mg/kg IV nivolumab weeks 1, 4, 7, 10, then biweekly through week 26. This clone was recorded only once. The sample here was PBMCs, taken in a trial of ipilimumab plus nivolumab as post-transplant consolidation. V and J are TRBV15 and TRBJ1-1, with D possibly matching TRBD1 (5 bases). The clonotype comes from a male donor with diffuse large B-cell lymphoma. This CDR3 reads CATSRAGRGNTEAFF. CDR3 coding DNA: TGTGCCACCAGCAGAGCGGGGAGGGGGAACACTGAAGCTTTCTTT.